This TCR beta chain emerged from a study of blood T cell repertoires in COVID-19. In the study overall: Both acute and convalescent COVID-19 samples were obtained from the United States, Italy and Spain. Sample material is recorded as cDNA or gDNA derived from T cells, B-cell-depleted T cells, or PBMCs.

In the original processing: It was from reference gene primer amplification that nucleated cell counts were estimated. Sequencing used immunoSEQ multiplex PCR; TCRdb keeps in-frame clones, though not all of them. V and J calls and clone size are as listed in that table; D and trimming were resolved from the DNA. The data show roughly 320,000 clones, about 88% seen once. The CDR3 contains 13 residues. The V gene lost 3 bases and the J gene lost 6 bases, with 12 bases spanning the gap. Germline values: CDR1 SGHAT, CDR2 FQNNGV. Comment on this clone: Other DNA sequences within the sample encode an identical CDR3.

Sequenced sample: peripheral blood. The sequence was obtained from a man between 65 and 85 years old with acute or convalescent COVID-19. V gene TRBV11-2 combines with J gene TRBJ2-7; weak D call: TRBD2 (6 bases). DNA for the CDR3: TGTGCCAGCAGCTTTAGCGACGGGGGCGAGCAGTACTTC. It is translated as CASSFSDGGEQYF.